These 3 T cell receptor beta chains share one sample of origin, sequenced in a study of response to subunit inactivated influenza vaccine. TCRdb passed the RT-PCR reads through MiXCR, listing each CDR3 protein once. The data show about 800,000 distinct CDR3 sequences, with about 20% seen just once and more than 8.5% held by the top ten. Sequencing used PBMCs from blood, obtained around 5 days after vaccination. The receptors derive from a man between 50 and 59 years old who received an inactivated influenza vaccine.

This chain uses TRBV10-3 with TRBJ2-7, with D hard to call. There are 13 residues in the CDR3. Germline V gene sequence: CDR1 ENHRY, CDR2 SYGVKD. V lost 3 bases and J 1 base, leaving 7 bases between the germline ends. The CDR3 DNA follows: TGTGCCATCAGTGATACGGTATCCTACGAGCAGTACTTC. It yields the protein CAISDTVSYEQYF.

This clonotype came up a few times. The chain combines TRBV6-5 with TRBJ2-1, with D possibly matching TRBD2 (7 bases). V lost 4 bases, J lost 5 bases, and 12 bases lay in between. CDR3 length: 14 amino acids. Looked up from germline, CDR1 is MNHEY and CDR2 is SVGAGI. Written as DNA, the CDR3 is TGTGCCAGCAGTTGGCGGGGGCTCCACAATGAGCAGTTCTTC. The encoded protein is CASSWRGLHNEQFF.

The gene calls are TRBV7-6 and TRBJ2-7, with 8 bases matching TRBD2. Unmatched junction bases numbered 10, after V lost 5 bases and J lost 4 bases. The germline V gene has CDR1 SGHVS and CDR2 FNYEAQ. The CDR3 has 15 amino acids. CDR3 DNA: TGTGCCAGCAGCCAACGGGAGGGCCTAAGTTACGAGCAGTACTTC. It is translated as CASSQREGLSYEQYF.